This is a list of T cell receptor beta chains from one sample in a study of blood T cell repertoires in COVID-19. The method was immunoSEQ multiplex PCR; TCRdb's version includes in-frame clones alone and lacks a portion of them. Counted here are about 120,000 clones, 75% to 90% occurring once; the ten biggest clones make up about 18%. Sequences were obtained from peripheral blood. These receptors all come from a human donor with acute or convalescent COVID-19. The donor label of this sample is uncertain. Each CDR3 is given with its conserved first and last residue. A D gene is named only where the DNA matches it firmly. The listing skips clone size in some rows; elsewhere it reads once, few, many or a size class.

D	size	V	J	DNA	CDR3
NA	NA	TRBV6-5	TRBJ1-2	TGTGCCAGCAGTTACTTGGACAGTTTGTACTATGGCTACACCTTC	CASSYLDSLYYGYTF
NA	NA	TRBV19	TRBJ2-7	TGTGCCAGTAGTATTCGGTTGGCAGGGTCGGAAGCCTACGAGCAGTACTTC	CASSIRLAGSEAYEQYF
TRBD2	once	TRBV11-2	TRBJ2-7	TGTGCCAGCAGGAGACTAGCGGGAGGGAGGTACGAGCAGTACTTC	CASRRLAGGRYEQYF
TRBD2	NA	TRBV3-1/TRBV3-2	TRBJ2-3	TGTGCCAGCAGCCAAGACTCCGCGGGGGGATACACAGATACGCAGTATTTT	CASSQDSAGGYTDTQYF
TRBD1	NA	TRBV28	TRBJ1-5	TGTGCCAGCAGTTTGGGACGGGACAGGGTAATACAGCCCCAGCATTTT	CASSLGRDRVIQPQHF
NA	NA	TRBV6-2/TRBV6-3	TRBJ1-5	TGTGCCAGCAGTTACCGTTTCAATCAGCCCCAGCATTTT	CASSYRFNQPQHF
NA	NA	TRBV12-3/TRBV12-4	TRBJ2-7	TGTGCCAGCAGGAGGGACTCGACCTACGAGCAGTACTTC	CASRRDSTYEQYF
NA	NA	TRBV19	TRBJ1-3	TGTGCCAGTAACACACGGACGGGAAGCTCTGGAAACACCATATATTTT	CASNTRTGSSGNTIYF
NA	once	TRBV11-2	TRBJ2-7	TGTGCCAGCAGCTTAGATTTAGGGGGTTTCTACGAGCAGTACTTC	CASSLDLGGFYEQYF
TRBD1	NA	TRBV11-1	TRBJ2-2	TGTGCCAGCAGCGCGCCAGGGGGCGCGAACACCGGGGAGCTGTTTTTT	CASSAPGGANTGELFF
NA	NA	TRBV7-9	TRBJ2-1	TGTGCCAGCAGCTTAAATAGGCGGGACGGGAATGAGCAGTTCTTC	CASSLNRRDGNEQFF
TRBD1	NA	TRBV6-5	TRBJ2-7	TGTGCCAGCAGTAACTCGGGACAGGGTGGCTCCTACGAGCAGTACTTC	CASSNSGQGGSYEQYF
TRBD1	once	TRBV11-2	TRBJ2-1	TGTGCCAGCAGCTTAGTTTATAGACAGGGAGCCTACAATGAGCAGTTCTTC	CASSLVYRQGAYNEQFF
TRBD1	NA	TRBV7-2	TRBJ1-2	TGTGCCAGCAGCCTGACGTCCGGGACAGTGGCTGGCTACACCTTC	CASSLTSGTVAGYTF
TRBD1	NA	TRBV5-3	TRBJ2-1	TGTGCCAGAAGCCTTCGGACAGGGAACAATGAGCAGTTCTTC	CARSLRTGNNEQFF
TRBD2	once	TRBV5-4	TRBJ2-7	TGTGCCAGCAGCTTACTCGGGCTAGCGGGAGCTGGAGAGCAGTACTTC	CASSLLGLAGAGEQYF
NA	NA	TRBV7-8	TRBJ1-5	TGTGCCAGCAGCTTAGAGTCAGGGGCTTATCAGCCCCAGCATTTT	CASSLESGAYQPQHF
NA	NA	TRBV29-1	TRBJ2-2	TGCAGCGGGGCATTCGCGAACACCGGGGAGCTGTTTTTT	CSGAFANTGELFF
NA	NA	TRBV6-4	TRBJ2-1	TGTGCCAGCAGTGATGGGTTCGGGACTTACAATGAGCAGTTCTTC	CASSDGFGTYNEQFF
NA	NA	TRBV5-1	TRBJ1-2	TGCGCCAGCAGCTTACAGGGTTCGGATGGCTACACCTTC	CASSLQGSDGYTF
NA	NA	TRBV6-5	TRBJ1-5	TGTGCCAGCAGTTACTCGATGGGGGGGCCCCAGCATTTT	CASSYSMGGPQHF
TRBD1	few	TRBV29-1	TRBJ1-1	TGCAGCGGGCAAGGCAGGGGGTTCTCTGAAGCTTTCTTT	CSGQGRGFSEAFF
NA	once	TRBV4-3	TRBJ2-2	TGCGCCAGCAGCCAAGATTCGTACACCGGGGAGCTGTTTTTT	CASSQDSYTGELFF
NA	few	TRBV30	TRBJ1-5	TGTGCCTGGAGTCCCCAGGGCAATCAGCCCCAGCATTTT	CAWSPQGNQPQHF
NA	once	TRBV4-2	TRBJ1-1	TGTGCCAGCAGCCAAGAGTCTCTATTGAACACTGAAGCTTTCTTT	CASSQESLLNTEAFF
NA	NA	TRBV2	TRBJ1-2	TGTGCCAGCAGTGGGAGAGAGAGCTATGGCTACACCTTC	CASSGRESYGYTF
NA	NA	TRBV11-2	TRBJ2-4	TGTGCCAGCAGCTCGACAGCCACTCTTGCGGGGAACATTCAGTACTTC	CASSSTATLAGNIQYF
TRBD2	NA	TRBV19	TRBJ2-1	TGTGCCAGTAGTATAGGGGGACTAGCTGGGGATGAGCAGTTCTTC	CASSIGGLAGDEQFF
TRBD1	NA	TRBV19	TRBJ1-5	TGTGCCAGTAGTCCTAGACAGGGGGGTTATCAGCCCCAGCATTTT	CASSPRQGGYQPQHF
TRBD2	NA	TRBV7-2	TRBJ2-3	TGTGCCAGCAGCTGGACTAGCGCCTATAGCACAGATACGCAGTATTTT	CASSWTSAYSTDTQYF
NA	NA	TRBV30	TRBJ1-1	TGTGCCTGGAGGGGGCCTTCTGAGGCTTTCTTT	CAWRGPSEAFF
TRBD2	NA	TRBV4-3	TRBJ2-2	TGCGCCAGCAGCCCCTATCTCGGGACTAGCGGGGGGTCCGGGGAGCTGTTTTTT	CASSPYLGTSGGSGELFF
TRBD1	NA	TRBV7-2	TRBJ1-4	TGTGCCAGCAGCTTGGACAGGGTTCTAGGTGAAAAACTGTTTTTT	CASSLDRVLGEKLFF
TRBD2	NA	TRBV29-1	TRBJ2-2	TGCAGCGTTGATACTAGCGGGGGGGCTAACACCGGGGAGCTGTTTTTT	CSVDTSGGANTGELFF
NA	NA	TRBV6-2/TRBV6-3	TRBJ1-2	TGTGCCAGCAGTTACACTCTTGATGGCTACACCTTC	CASSYTLDGYTF
NA	NA	TRBV5-1	TRBJ2-1	TGCGCCAGCAGCTTGGACGACTGGAATGAGCAGTTCTTC	CASSLDDWNEQFF
NA	NA	TRBV6-2/TRBV6-3	TRBJ1-2	TGTGCCAGCAGTTTCGGGGGGGTGAGCGGCTACACCTTC	CASSFGGVSGYTF
TRBD1	once	TRBV18	TRBJ1-6	TGTGCCAGCTCAGCGACAGGGCCGAGCTCCTATAATTCACCCCTCCACTTT	CASSATGPSSYNSPLHF
NA	NA	TRBV6-1	TRBJ1-5	TGTGCCAGCAGTGAAGCCGGGGGGCAACATCAGCCCCAGCATTTT	CASSEAGGQHQPQHF
NA	NA	TRBV27	TRBJ2-1	TGTGCCAGCAGTTTTTCGGGTTCCTACAATGAGCAGTTCTTC	CASSFSGSYNEQFF
TRBD2	NA	TRBV29-1	TRBJ2-7	TGCAGCGTTGAGGGGACTAGCGGGAAAGGGAGCTCCTACGAGCAGTACTTC	CSVEGTSGKGSSYEQYF
NA	NA	TRBV14	TRBJ1-3	TGTGCCAGCAGCCGAGGAGTGGGAAACACCATATATTTT	CASSRGVGNTIYF
TRBD2	NA	TRBV9	TRBJ2-3	TGTGCCAGCAGCGATAGCGGGAGGTTGGGAGATACGCAGTATTTT	CASSDSGRLGDTQYF
NA	NA	TRBV15	TRBJ1-2	TGTGCCACCAGTTACGTAAAGGGAGATGGCTACACCTTC	CATSYVKGDGYTF
TRBD2	NA	TRBV7-3	TRBJ2-3	TGTGCCAGCAGCGGGCCTAGCGGGGGTGGCACAGATACGCAGTATTTT	CASSGPSGGGTDTQYF
NA	NA	TRBV11-3	TRBJ2-5	TGTGCCAGCAGCTCGGACACGCAAGAGACCCAGTACTTC	CASSSDTQETQYF
NA	NA	TRBV9	TRBJ2-3	TGTGCCAGCAGCGTAGGGCAGGGCGAAGATACGCAGTATTTT	CASSVGQGEDTQYF
NA	few	TRBV3-1/TRBV3-2	TRBJ1-1	TGTGCCAGCAGCCAAGCCTCGGGGGTAGAAGCTTTCTTT	CASSQASGVEAFF
NA	NA	TRBV2	TRBJ1-5	TGTGCCAGCAGTGATTCCCAGGTGCGGGTCACTCAGCCCCAGCATTTT	CASSDSQVRVTQPQHF
NA	NA	TRBV9	TRBJ1-3	TGTGCCAGCAGCGTAACCCAGGGAAGTGGAAACACCATATATTTT	CASSVTQGSGNTIYF
TRBD1	NA	TRBV29-1	TRBJ2-1	TGCAGCGTTACCGGGACAGGGTACAATGAGCAGTTCTTC	CSVTGTGYNEQFF
NA	NA	TRBV12-3/TRBV12-4	TRBJ2-7	TGTGCCAGCAGTTTCAGTGGTATGAAGTACTTC	CASSFSGMKYF
TRBD1	few	TRBV6-6	TRBJ2-1	TGTGCCAGCAGTTACCAGGGGGCAGGTGAGCAGTTCTTC	CASSYQGAGEQFF
NA	NA	TRBV28	TRBJ1-1	TGTGCCAGTTGGACGGCGGGGGCCACTGAAGCTTTCTTT	CASWTAGATEAFF
TRBD1	NA	TRBV6-5	TRBJ1-1	TGTGCCAGCATTTTAAACAGGGGAAACACTGAAGCTTTCTTT	CASILNRGNTEAFF
TRBD1	NA	TRBV7-8	TRBJ1-3	TGTGCCAGCAGCACACGCGGACAGGACAGCTCTGGAAACACCATATATTTT	CASSTRGQDSSGNTIYF
NA	NA	TRBV27	TRBJ1-1	TGTGCCAGCAGTACATATACAGGGAACACTGAAGCTTTCTTT	CASSTYTGNTEAFF
NA	NA	TRBV30	TRBJ1-4	TGTGCCTGGAGTGCGGGGGGCTTGGGTGAAAAACTGTTTTTT	CAWSAGGLGEKLFF
TRBD1	NA	TRBV18	TRBJ1-2	TGTGCCAGCTCACCTAATTTCGGGACAGGGGAGCTCTATGGCTACACCTTC	CASSPNFGTGELYGYTF